What follows are 4 T cell receptor beta chains derived from one specimen sequenced in a study of blood T cell repertoires in COVID-19. Assay: immunoSEQ multiplex PCR; the TCRdb copy retains only in-frame clones and omits some. The sample yields some 150,000 clones, approximately 82% seen once. Sequencing was performed on PBMCs or T cells enriched from blood (not recorded which). Receptors were obtained from a woman in her forties or fifties in a cohort exposed to, infected with or recovered from COVID-19 (not recorded which).

The chain employs TRBV19 and TRBJ2-3; 10 nucleotides align to TRBD1. This CDR3 region has 14 residues. Trimming took 6 bases from V and 11 from J; bases not matched to a gene: 11. CDR1 and CDR2 from the germline V gene are LNHDA and SQIVND (reference sequence). The CDR3 spells CASSPGTGDRKQYF. Here the CDR3 DNA reads TGTGCCAGTAGCCCCGGGACAGGGGATAGGAAGCAGTATTTT.

The J gene is TRBJ1-2, the V gene TRBV29-1; D remains ambiguous. The V and J ends lost 3 bases and 6 bases respectively, with 11 bases between them. The CDR3 sequence is 12 residues long. In germline, CDR1 is SQVTM, CDR2 ANQGSEA. This CDR3 reads CSVDRGTDGYTF. The CDR3 nucleotides read TGCAGCGTTGATCGGGGAACGGATGGCTACACCTTC.

This clone was seen once. The rearrangement uses TRBV25-1 and TRBJ1-4; D gene unclear. Germline CDR1 reads MGHDK; CDR2 reads SYGVNS. This CDR3 contains 15 residues. V lost 3 bases to trimming and J lost 8 bases, with 16 bases between them. CDR3 nucleotides: TGTGCCAGCAGTGACCCGAGGGCTTCACGGGAAAAACTGTTTTTT. Translation: CASSDPRASREKLFF.

V gene TRBV30 combines with J gene TRBJ1-5, with unresolved D. CDR3 length equals 15 residues. V was cut by 3 bases and J by 0 bases, with 12 bases left in between. From germline, CDR1 is GTSNPN and CDR2 SVGIG (reference sequence). DNA of the CDR3: TGTGCCTGGAGCCCCCCGGGGAATAGCAATCAGCCCCAGCATTTT. Its protein product is CAWSPPGNSNQPQHF. The full variable domain, completed using reference TRBV30 and TRBJ1-5, is SQTIHQWPATLVQPVGSPLSLECTVEGTSNPNLYWYRQAAGRGLQLLFYSVGIGQISSEVPQNLSASRPQDRQFILSSKKLLLSDSGFYLCAWSPPGNSNQPQHFGDGTRLSIL.